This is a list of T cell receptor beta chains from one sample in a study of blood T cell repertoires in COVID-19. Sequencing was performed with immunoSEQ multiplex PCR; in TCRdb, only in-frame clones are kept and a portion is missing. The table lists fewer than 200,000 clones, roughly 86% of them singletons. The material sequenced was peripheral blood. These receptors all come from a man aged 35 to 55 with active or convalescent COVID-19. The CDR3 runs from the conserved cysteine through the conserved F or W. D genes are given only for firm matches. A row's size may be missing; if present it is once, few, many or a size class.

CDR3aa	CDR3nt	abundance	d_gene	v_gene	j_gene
CASSLANGGGAETQYF	TGTGCCAGCAGCTTGGCCAATGGCGGGGGGGCCGAGACCCAGTACTTC	NA	TRBD2	TRBV5-4	TRBJ2-5
CASSGTSASTDTQYF	TGTGCCAGCAGTGGGACTAGCGCTAGCACAGATACGCAGTATTTT	few	TRBD2	TRBV6-4	TRBJ2-3
CASSQELRFNSPLHF	TGCGCCAGCAGCCAAGAACTCAGGTTTAATTCACCCCTCCACTTT	few	NA	TRBV4-1	TRBJ1-6
CASSQDRGLNEQYF	TGCGCCAGCAGCCAAGATAGGGGCCTAAACGAGCAGTACTTC	NA	NA	TRBV4-3	TRBJ2-7
CAISIQGGVETQYF	TGTGCCATCAGTATCCAAGGGGGCGTGGAGACCCAGTACTTC	NA	TRBD1	TRBV10-3	TRBJ2-5
CASRPPGGTGGNYGYTF	TGTGCCAGCAGACCTCCTGGCGGTACAGGGGGCAACTATGGCTACACCTTC	NA	TRBD1	TRBV28	TRBJ1-2
CASSQDNTGGRYGYTF	TGTGCCAGCAGCCAAGATAACACAGGGGGGAGGTATGGCTACACCTTC	NA	TRBD1	TRBV3-1/TRBV3-2	TRBJ1-2
CASSGDSQETQYF	TGCGCCAGCAGTGGGGACAGCCAAGAGACCCAGTACTTC	NA	TRBD1	TRBV23-1	TRBJ2-5
CASSLGTSAFQETQYF	TGCGCCAGCAGCTTGGGGACTAGTGCCTTCCAAGAGACCCAGTACTTC	NA	TRBD2	TRBV5-1	TRBJ2-5
CASNRGPGELFF	TGTGCCAGCAATCGGGGTCCCGGGGAGCTGTTTTTT	NA	NA	TRBV25-1	TRBJ2-2
CATSDKTSGGAYEQYF	TGTGCCACCAGTGACAAGACTAGCGGGGGGGCATACGAGCAGTACTTC	NA	TRBD2	TRBV24-1	TRBJ2-7
CASSGGGQWGVTDTQYF	TGTGCCAGCAGCGGCGGGGGGCAGTGGGGTGTCACAGATACGCAGTATTTT	NA	TRBD2	TRBV5-4	TRBJ2-3
CASSYGQGQHF	TGTGCCAGCAGTTACGGACAGGGCCAGCATTTT	NA	TRBD1	TRBV6-6	TRBJ1-5
CAWSRQGQETQYF	TGTGCCTGGAGTAGACAGGGTCAAGAGACCCAGTACTTC	NA	TRBD1	TRBV30	TRBJ2-5
CASSPGTPGGYTF	TGTGCCAGCAGCCCCGGGACACCGGGAGGCTACACCTTC	once	NA	TRBV7-8	TRBJ1-2
CASSLLSGQGFSPLHF	TGTGCCAGCTCACTGCTTTCGGGACAGGGATTTTCACCCCTCCACTTT	once	TRBD1	TRBV18	TRBJ1-6
CASSLLGQAIYSPLHF	TGTGCCAGCAGTTTGCTGGGACAGGCGATTTATTCACCCCTCCACTTT	NA	TRBD1	TRBV27	TRBJ1-6
CASSRASYETTEAFF	TGCGCCAGCAGCCGGGCTTCTTACGAGACCACTGAAGCTTTCTTT	NA	NA	TRBV4-1	TRBJ1-1
CASSQGQGPNTEAFF	TGCGCCAGCAGCCAGGGACAGGGGCCCAACACTGAAGCTTTCTTT	NA	TRBD1	TRBV5-1	TRBJ1-1
CSASAGDSPSGNTIYF	TGCAGTGCTAGTGCGGGAGACAGTCCCTCTGGAAACACCATATATTTT	NA	NA	TRBV20-1	TRBJ1-3
CATSRARGQGRGNQPQHF	TGTGCCACCAGCAGAGCGCGTGGACAGGGCCGGGGCAATCAGCCCCAGCATTTT	few	TRBD1	TRBV15	TRBJ1-5
CASSPGRGRDTGELFF	TGTGCCAGCAGCCCCGGAAGGGGTCGGGACACCGGGGAGCTGTTTTTT	NA	NA	TRBV5-4	TRBJ2-2
CATSDLAAGDSEQFF	TGTGCCACCAGTGATTTAGCAGCGGGGGATTCTGAGCAGTTCTTC	NA	TRBD2	TRBV24-1	TRBJ2-1
CASSLRGQGDNQPQHF	TGTGCCAGCAGCCTTCGAGGACAGGGCGACAATCAGCCCCAGCATTTT	NA	TRBD1	TRBV2	TRBJ1-5
CASSNSGTQETQYF	TGCGCCAGCAGCAACTCCGGGACTCAAGAGACCCAGTACTTC	NA	NA	TRBV5-1	TRBJ2-5
CASSPTQTGGYTF	TGTGCCAGCAGCCCGACTCAAACGGGAGGCTACACCTTC	NA	NA	TRBV3-1/TRBV3-2	TRBJ1-2
CASRTGAPNYGYTF	TGTGCCAGCAGAACAGGGGCCCCTAACTATGGCTACACCTTC	once	TRBD1	TRBV28	TRBJ1-2
CASSEGREEKLFF	TGTGCCAGCAGTGAGGGGAGGGAAGAAAAACTGTTTTTT	NA	NA	TRBV2	TRBJ1-4
CASSLGQGASSPLHF	TGTGCCAGCAGTCTAGGACAGGGGGCCTCTTCACCCCTCCACTTT	NA	TRBD1	TRBV27	TRBJ1-6
CASSLDGQGISEAFF	TGTGCCAGCAGCTTAGACGGACAGGGAATATCTGAAGCTTTCTTT	NA	TRBD1	TRBV7-3	TRBJ1-1
CASSPQGFELGTEAFF	TGTGCCAGCAGTCCACAGGGTTTTGAGTTGGGCACTGAAGCTTTCTTT	NA	NA	TRBV7-9	TRBJ1-1
CASHPNWTGGGNTQETQYF	TGTGCCTCACACCCCAATTGGACAGGGGGCGGGAATACTCAAGAGACCCAGTACTTC	NA	NA	TRBV21-1	TRBJ2-5
CASSPLTGELFF	TGTGCCAGCAGCCCCCTAACCGGGGAGCTGTTTTTT	NA	NA	TRBV3-1/TRBV3-2	TRBJ2-2
CASARVNTEAFF	TGTGCCAGCGCCAGGGTGAACACTGAAGCTTTCTTT	NA	NA	TRBV28	TRBJ1-1
CASSSMGGGSNQPQHF	TGTGCCAGCAGTTCGATGGGGGGAGGGAGCAATCAGCCCCAGCATTTT	NA	NA	TRBV6-6	TRBJ1-5
CSASVTSGAKNIQYF	TGCAGTGCTAGTGTGACTAGCGGCGCCAAAAACATTCAGTACTTC	NA	TRBD2	TRBV20-1	TRBJ2-4